The 18 T cell receptor beta chains listed next were all sequenced from one sample in a study of cytomegalovirus exposure and HLA in healthy donors. The PCR made use of 60 Vbeta and 13 Jbeta primers. TCRdb's copy holds only in-frame clones and misses some; the assay was immunoSEQ multiplex PCR. The table includes roughly 170,000 clones, 70% to 85% detected once. Sequenced: PBMCs. The origin of the receptors is a girl aged 2 to 10 in good health and CMV-seropositive.

The chain links TRBV7-8 to TRBJ1-1; TRBD1 matches 7 bases. V lost 5 bases, J lost 3 bases, and 6 bases stayed unmatched. This CDR3 has 14 residues. Germline CDR1 is SGHVS and CDR2 is FQNEAQ. Here the CDR3 DNA reads TGTGCCAGCAGCACCCAGACAGGGTACACTGAAGCTTTCTTT. The encoded protein is CASSTQTGYTEAFF.

This clone has only a few counts. The chain uses TRBV6-1 and TRBJ2-3, with TRBD2 matching over 9 bases. J lost 0 bases, V lost 4 bases, and 8 bases had no gene match. CDR3 length equals 17 residues. Germline V gives CDR1 MNHNS, CDR2 SASEGT. CDR3 amino acids: CASSALAGATSTDTQYF. CDR3 coding DNA: TGTGCCAGCAGTGCACTAGCGGGTGCCACGAGCACAGATACGCAGTATTTT.

This sequence joins TRBV12-5 and TRBJ2-7; TRBD1 aligns across 7 bases. After removal of 5 bases from V and 6 bases from J, the junction contained 10 bases not matched to a gene. The CDR3 contains 14 residues. Germline V CDR1 and CDR2: LGHNT, FRNRAP. CDR3 DNA: TGTGCTAGTGGTACCAGACCACAGGGGATCGAGCAGTACTTC. This sequence encodes CASGTRPQGIEQYF.

The rearrangement links TRBV14 to TRBJ2-7; 14 bases are a match to TRBD2. CDR3 size: 17 residues. Germline V gives CDR1 SGHDN, CDR2 FVKESK. Trimming at V came to 4 bases and at J to 6 bases, leaving 11 bases not matched to a gene. CDR3: CASSPLHQTSGRGEQYF. DNA for the CDR3: TGTGCCAGCAGCCCACTACACCAGACTAGCGGGAGGGGCGAGCAGTACTTC.

CDR3 nucleotides: TGTGCCAGTAGGGGACAGAGGAATCAGCCCCAGCATTTT. This gives the protein CASRGQRNQPQHF. The chain recombines TRBV19 with TRBJ1-5; TRBD1 matches at 7 bases. V lost 6 bases, J lost 4 bases, and 3 bases stayed unmatched. The length of the CDR3 is 13 residues. Germline CDR1 and CDR2: LNHDA and SQIVND (reference sequence).

The chain joins TRBV30 to TRBJ2-6; 7 bases map to TRBD1. The CDR3 is 15 residues long. Germline V CDR1 and CDR2: GTSNPN, SVGIG (reference sequence). With V trimmed by 5 bases and J by 4 bases, 8 bases remained unmatched. The CDR3 DNA reads TGTGCCTGGTTGAGGGGGCCGGGGGGGGCCAACGTCCTGACTTTC. Amino acid sequence: CAWLRGPGGANVLTF.

V and J are TRBV19 and TRBJ2-7; weak D call: TRBD2 (6 bases). Looked up from germline, CDR1 is LNHDA and CDR2 is SQIVND (reference sequence). This CDR3 is 15 amino acids long. Trimming took 2 bases from V and 2 from J, leaving 13 bases between them. The CDR3 DNA sequence: TGTGCCAGTAGTATACCCAGCGGGCGTACCTACGAGCAGTACTTC. It encodes CASSIPSGRTYEQYF.

The V call is TRBV2, the J call TRBJ1-1, with D unclear. Germline V gene sequence: CDR1 SNHLY, CDR2 FYNNEI. V lost 6 bases to trimming and J lost 0 bases, with 17 bases between them. CDR3 length: 16 residues. The CDR3 DNA follows: TGTGCCAGCAGAAGAACGGGGATACAAGTGAACACTGAAGCTTTCTTT. Translation gives CASRRTGIQVNTEAFF.

There are a few counts of this clone. The gene calls are TRBV6-1 and TRBJ1-1; the D gene is possibly TRBD1 (6 bases). The germline CDR1 and CDR2 sequences are MNHNS and SASEGT. V lost 3 bases to trimming and J lost 4 bases, with 9 bases between them. This CDR3 spans 13 amino acids. The CDR3 region has the DNA TGTGCCAGCAGTGAGGGGGCGGGCACTGAAGCTTTCTTT. It codes for CASSEGAGTEAFF.

The chain employs TRBV5-4 and TRBJ2-5; D is possibly TRBD2 (6 bases). CDR3 length: 15 residues. V was pared by 0 bases and J by 1 base, with 10 bases between. Germline V gene sequence: CDR1 SGHNT, CDR2 YYREEE (reference sequence). This CDR3 is CASSLDRRVQETQYF. CDR3 bases: TGTGCCAGCAGCTTGGATCGGAGGGTCCAAGAGACCCAGTACTTC.

The count of this clone is one. The chain is built from TRBV5-1 and TRBJ1-2; 8 bases line up with TRBD1. The CDR3 is 14 amino acids. J gave up 6 bases and V 3 bases, and 7 bases lay outside the gene matches. Germline V gene sequence: CDR1 SGHRS, CDR2 YFSETQ. CDR3 protein: CASSSGQGLNGYTF. In DNA, the CDR3 is TGCGCCAGCAGCTCTGGACAGGGATTGAATGGCTACACCTTC.

The V call is TRBV5-6, the J call TRBJ1-1; maybe TRBD1 (5 bases). The V and J ends lost 3 bases and 1 base respectively, with 16 bases between them. CDR1 SGHDT and CDR2 YYEEEE come from the germline V gene. The CDR3 covers 16 residues. The CDR3 DNA follows: TGTGCCAGCAGCTCCTATGCAGGGCCAGAGAACACTGAAGCTTTCTTT. Its protein is CASSSYAGPENTEAFF.

This rearrangement joins TRBV18 to TRBJ1-1; no clear D gene. Trimming stripped 5 bases from V and 1 base from J, with 14 bases between. Germline CDR1 is KGHSH and CDR2 is LQKENI. The CDR3 is 15 amino acids. The CDR3 DNA sequence: TGTGCCAGCTCAATTGGACTGGCGGGGAACACTGAAGCTTTCTTT. Its translation: CASSIGLAGNTEAFF. Drawing the rest from reference TRBV18 and TRBJ1-1, the complete variable domain is NAGVMQNPRHLVRRRGQEARLRCSPMKGHSHVYWYRQLPEEGLKFMVYLQKENIIDESGMPKERFSAEFPKEGPSILRIQQVVRGDSAAYFCASSIGLAGNTEAFFGQGTRLTVV.

For this clone: The junction shows a germline mismatch at one end, possibly a read error. The chain has TRBV4-1 and TRBJ1-2; the D is unclear. This CDR3 has 15 residues. Germline CDR1 is MGHRA and CDR2 is YSYEKL. This CDR3 is CASSQVSGILGGYPF. Written as DNA, the CDR3 is TGCGCCAGCAGCCAAGTGTCCGGGATATTGGGCGGCTACCCCTTC.

The chain recombines TRBV7-2 with TRBJ2-7; 8 positions agree with TRBD2. Germline V CDR1 and CDR2: SGHTA, FQGNSA. The V gene end was trimmed by 4 bases and the J gene end by 4 bases; junction bases not matched to a gene: 6. The CDR3 sequence is 14 residues long. Written as DNA, the CDR3 is TGTGCCAGCAGCTCGGGACTAGGATTTTACGAGCAGTACTTC. Translation: CASSSGLGFYEQYF.

V and J are TRBV5-1 and TRBJ1-1, with 8 nucleotides matching TRBD1. The V gene end was trimmed by 4 bases and the J gene end by 3 bases; junction bases not matched to a gene: 26. Germline V gene lookup returns CDR1 SGHRS and CDR2 YFSETQ. CDR3 length: 21 amino acids. The CDR3 is CASSAQTPADRGRSSDTEAFF. Here the CDR3 DNA reads TGCGCCAGCAGCGCGCAGACACCTGCCGACAGGGGACGGAGTTCGGACACTGAAGCTTTCTTT.

V is TRBV7-3 and J is TRBJ1-1; D unclear. Trimming removed 0 bases at V and 6 bases at J, with 8 bases between. Germline V lookup: CDR1 SGHTA, CDR2 FQGTGA. This CDR3 has 13 amino acids. The CDR3 sequence is CASSLTGRAEAFF. The CDR3 DNA follows: TGTGCCAGCAGCTTAACAGGGAGGGCTGAAGCTTTCTTT.

The chain links TRBV6-5 to TRBJ1-5; possible D gene TRBD1, 5 bases. CDR3 length: 14 residues. Per germline, CDR1 MNHEY and CDR2 SVGAGI. V shed 5 bases and J shed 3 bases, with 11 bases lying between them. The CDR3 region has the DNA TGTGCCAGCAGTAGGGGAGGGACCAATCAGCCCCAGCATTTT. Protein sequence: CASSRGGTNQPQHF.